This TCR beta chain was observed in a study of cytomegalovirus exposure and HLA in healthy donors. Looking at the study overall: Out of roughly 170 million T cells, an earlier analysis found roughly 110 million unique TCR beta sequences in total.

60 Vbeta and 13 Jbeta primers were used in PCR. The data were produced by immunoSEQ multiplex PCR, yet TCRdb's version contains in-frame clones alone and is incomplete. The data hold some 86,000 clones, with about 66% observed a single time. Sequencing input: PBMCs. The TCR sequence derives from a man younger than 45 in good health and CMV-seronegative.

CDR3 in amino acids: CSVTRQGWVPDTQYF. The CDR3 DNA follows: TGCAGCGTTACCCGACAGGGCTGGGTTCCAGATACGCAGTATTTT. The J gene is TRBJ2-3, the V gene TRBV29-1, with 7 bases aligning to TRBD1. This CDR3 contains 15 residues. Germline loops: CDR1 SQVTM, CDR2 ANQGSEA. Unmatched junction bases numbered 12, after V lost 5 bases and J lost 4 bases.